This TCR beta chain came from a study of shared clonotypes between healthy human individuals. Across the whole study: Plates per donor: three CD4 naive, three CD4 memory, two CD8 naive, one CD8 memory.

Germline CDR1 is MNHEY and CDR2 is SMNVEV (reference sequence). V was shortened by 5 bases and J by 0 bases, with 20 bases between the two germline ends. This CDR3 spans 17 amino acids. The assay was immunoSEQ multiplex PCR, and TCRdb's table has in-frame clones only and misses some. In the table there are approximately 700,000 clones, more than 70% of which are singletons. There were only Caucasian adults among the donors, and all lived in Nashville, Tennessee. This TCR was recovered from a woman in her twenties or thirties in good health. Material: memory CD4+ T cells sorted from blood. The subset here: CD45RA-negative fraction. This chain connects TRBV27 to TRBJ2-7, with D perhaps matching TRBD2 (6 bases). The CDR3 DNA is TGTGCCAGCAGTCCGACCCTGGGGTCTAGCGTCTCCTACGAGCAGTACTTC. It yields the protein CASSPTLGSSVSYEQYF.